This TCR beta chain was identified during a study of blood T cell repertoires in COVID-19. About the research overall: T cells, B-cell-depleted T cells, or PBMCs supplied cDNA or gDNA.

Original processing methods: Amplification with reference gene primers provided the estimates of nucleated cell counts. Clones were sequenced by immunoSEQ multiplex PCR, and TCRdb holds only the in-frame ones, with some missing. Clone size and V and J calls were adopted from that table, with D and trimming inferred from the DNA. The sample has a few hundred thousand clones; roughly nine tenths are singletons. In its sample, this clone was seen once. This CDR3 is built from 18 residues. J lost 3 bases, V lost 9 bases, and 23 bases had no gene match. Germline CDR1 and CDR2: LNHDA and SQIVND (reference sequence).

This TCR was recovered from a woman between 18 and 29 years old who had recovered from COVID-19. The V gene is TRBV19, the J gene TRBJ2-7, with 7 bases that match TRBD1. Material for sequencing was peripheral blood. As DNA, the CDR3 is TGTGCCAGCCAGTCTGGACAGGCTCACCCCTTAGAGGTCTACGAGCAGTACTTC. As protein: CASQSGQAHPLEVYEQYF.